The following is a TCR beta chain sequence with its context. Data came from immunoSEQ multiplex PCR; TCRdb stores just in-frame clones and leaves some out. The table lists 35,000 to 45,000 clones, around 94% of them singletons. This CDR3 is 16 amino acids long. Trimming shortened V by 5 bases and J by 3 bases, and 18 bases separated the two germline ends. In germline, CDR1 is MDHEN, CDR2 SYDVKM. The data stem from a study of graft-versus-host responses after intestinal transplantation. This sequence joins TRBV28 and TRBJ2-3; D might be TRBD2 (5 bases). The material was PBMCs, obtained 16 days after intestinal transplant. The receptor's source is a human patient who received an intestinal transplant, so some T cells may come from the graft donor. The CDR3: CASSPLDYTITDTQYF. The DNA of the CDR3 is TGTGCCAGCAGTCCGCTCGACTATACCATTACAGATACGCAGTATTTT.